The 28 T cell receptor beta chains below come from one sample, sequenced in a study of blood T cell repertoires in COVID-19. Sequencing was performed with immunoSEQ multiplex PCR; in TCRdb, only in-frame clones are kept and a portion is missing. The table lists 120,000 to 150,000 clones, 84% of them singletons. Material for sequencing was PBMCs or T cells enriched from blood (not recorded which). Receptors were obtained from a man aged 45 to 65 in a cohort exposed to, infected with or recovered from COVID-19 (not recorded which).

This clone was seen more than once but under ten times. The gene calls are TRBV5-1 and TRBJ2-7, with 7 nucleotides matching TRBD1. This CDR3 is 12 amino acids long. Per the germline V gene, CDR1 is SGHRS and CDR2 is YFSETQ. Trimming cost V 0 bases and J 6 bases; bases outside gene matches: 0. The CDR3 nucleotides read TGCGCCAGCAGCTTGGCAGGGGGCGAGCAGTACTTC. Residues: CASSLAGGEQYF.

The rearrangement joins TRBV9 to TRBJ2-3, with 8 nucleotides matching TRBD1. The germline gives CDR1 SGDLS, CDR2 YYNGEE. The CDR3 is 15 residues long. The junction had 5 bases not matched to a gene; V was cut back by 3 bases and J by 2 bases. The CDR3 here is CASSGEGQATDTQYF. The CDR3 bases are TGTGCCAGCAGCGGTGAGGGACAGGCCACAGATACGCAGTATTTT.

The gene calls are TRBV4-3 and TRBJ1-2; unclear D gene. Germline V gene lookup returns CDR1 LGHNA and CDR2 YSLEER. Trimming left V 0 bases short and J 4 bases short, with 15 bases between. The CDR3 covers 16 residues. CDR3 bases: TGCGCCAGCAGCCAAGATAGGCCGCAGGTTCTCTATGGCTACACCTTC. This encodes CASSQDRPQVLYGYTF.

CDR3 in DNA: TGTGCCAGCAGCTTTGGGTTAGCGGGGGGTCGGAGCTCCTACAATGAGCAGTTCTTC. Translation: CASSFGLAGGRSSYNEQFF. The rearrangement links TRBV13 to TRBJ2-1, with TRBD2 matching over 10 bases. After removal of 3 bases from V and 0 bases from J, the junction contained 11 bases not matched to a gene. CDR1 and CDR2 (germline): PRHDT, FYEKMQ (reference sequence). The CDR3 runs 19 residues.

V and J are TRBV28 and TRBJ1-2, with 10 nucleotides matching TRBD1. CDR3 length equals 15 residues. Germline CDR1 and CDR2: MDHEN and SYDVKM. With V trimmed by 10 bases and J by 0 bases, 8 bases remained unmatched. The CDR3 sequence: CATLGQGHPNYGYTF. In DNA, the CDR3 is TGTGCCACATTGGGACAGGGGCATCCTAACTATGGCTACACCTTC.

The chain uses TRBV5-6 and TRBJ2-2; D uncertain. Germline lookup yields CDR1 SGHDT and CDR2 YYEEEE. With 0 bases removed from V and 6 bases from J, the gap between germline ends came to 9 bases. This CDR3 has 14 amino acids. The DNA of the CDR3 is TGTGCCAGCAGCTTGGCCCAGGCAGCCGGGGAGCTGTTTTTT. This translates into CASSLAQAAGELFF.

The rearrangement links TRBV5-1 to TRBJ2-2; maybe TRBD2 (6 bases). Trimming took 1 base from V and 6 from J, leaving 10 bases between them. Germline lookup yields CDR1 SGHRS and CDR2 YFSETQ. The CDR3 is 14 amino acids. CDR3 region: CASSLWSSAGELFF. The CDR3 DNA sequence: TGCGCCAGCAGCTTGTGGTCTAGCGCCGGGGAGCTGTTTTTT. The full variable domain, its missing parts supplied by reference TRBV5-1 and TRBJ2-2, is KAGVTQTPRYLIKTRGQQVTLSCSPISGHRSVSWYQQTPGQGLQFLFEYFSETQRNKGNFPGRFSGRQFSNSRSEMNVSTLELGDSALYLCASSLWSSAGELFFGEGSRLTVL.

The V and J genes are TRBV5-1 and TRBJ2-7; possible D gene TRBD2, 5 bases. V dropped 1 base and J dropped 2 bases, with 10 bases sitting between them. The CDR3 contains 14 residues. CDR1 and CDR2 from the germline V gene are SGHRS and YFSETQ. CDR3 coding DNA: TGCGCCAGCAGCTTGCAAGAGGGAACCTACGAGCAGTACTTC. Amino acid sequence: CASSLQEGTYEQYF. The full variable domain, with the rest looked up from reference TRBV5-1 and TRBJ2-7, is KAGVTQTPRYLIKTRGQQVTLSCSPISGHRSVSWYQQTPGQGLQFLFEYFSETQRNKGNFPGRFSGRQFSNSRSEMNVSTLELGDSALYLCASSLQEGTYEQYFGPGTRLTVT.

The V gene is TRBV14, the J gene TRBJ2-7; D possibly corresponds to TRBD1 (5 bases). V dropped 1 base and J dropped 9 bases, with 10 bases sitting between them. The V gene's germline CDR1 is SGHDN and CDR2 FVKESK. The length of the CDR3 is 12 residues. CDR3 sequence reads: CASSQVGTGQYF. In nucleotides, the CDR3 is TGTGCCAGCAGCCAAGTTGGTACAGGGCAGTACTTC.

The J gene is TRBJ1-1, the V gene TRBV5-1; D is perhaps TRBD1 (5 bases). Per the germline V gene, CDR1 is SGHRS and CDR2 is YFSETQ. This CDR3 region has 14 residues. The ends were cut back, 2 bases at V and 1 base at J, with 9 bases in the middle. The DNA of the CDR3 is TGCGCCAGCAGCTTACCTCAGGGGAACACTGAAGCTTTCTTT. This translates into CASSLPQGNTEAFF. The whole variable domain, remainder taken from reference TRBV5-1 and TRBJ1-1, is KAGVTQTPRYLIKTRGQQVTLSCSPISGHRSVSWYQQTPGQGLQFLFEYFSETQRNKGNFPGRFSGRQFSNSRSEMNVSTLELGDSALYLCASSLPQGNTEAFFGQGTRLTVV.

The chain combines TRBV18 with TRBJ2-2; the D gene is possibly TRBD2 (5 bases). The CDR3 is made up of 16 amino acids. Per the germline V gene, CDR1 is KGHSH and CDR2 is LQKENI. V shed 6 bases and J shed 1 base, with 15 bases lying between them. CDR3 sequence reads: CASSLNGVKNTGELFF. CDR3 nucleotides: TGTGCCAGCTCCCTCAACGGGGTGAAGAACACCGGGGAGCTGTTTTTT.

The chain has TRBV19 and TRBJ2-7, with 7 bases matching TRBD1. Germline loops: CDR1 LNHDA, CDR2 SQIVND (reference sequence). V trimming: 5 bases; J trimming: 5 bases; junction bases outside the gene matches: 6. CDR3 length: 13 residues. CDR3 sequence: CASSLQGSNEQYF. The CDR3 DNA is TGTGCCAGTAGTTTACAGGGGTCGAACGAGCAGTACTTC.

The chain carries TRBV30 and TRBJ2-4, with TRBD2 as a possible D gene (5 bases). Germline V lookup: CDR1 GTSNPN, CDR2 SVGIG (reference sequence). There are 14 residues in the CDR3. The ends were cut back, 0 bases at V and 9 bases at J, with 15 bases in the middle. The CDR3: CAWSVLDPGGIQYF. As DNA, the CDR3 is TGTGCCTGGAGTGTACTAGATCCGGGCGGCATTCAGTACTTC.

V gene TRBV3-1 (or the pseudogene TRBV3-2) combines with J gene TRBJ1-4, with a weak D call TRBD1 (5 bases). This CDR3 region has 15 residues. CDR1 LGHDT and CDR2 YNNKEL come from the germline V gene (reference sequence). V was cut by 1 base and J by 8 bases, with 14 bases left in between. For the CDR3, the DNA is TGTGCCAGCAGCCAAGGGTCGGCAGGGTTGGAAAAACTGTTTTTT. Encoded protein: CASSQGSAGLEKLFF.

This clone was counted a few times. The V call is TRBV5-4, the J call TRBJ1-2, with D perhaps TRBD1 (5 bases). CDR1 is SGHNT and CDR2 is YYREEE in the germline V gene (reference sequence). V was pared by 2 bases and J by 4 bases, with 15 bases between. This CDR3 has 15 residues. CDR3 nucleotide sequence: TGTGCCAGCAGCTTAATCGGTGCAGGGCTCTATGGCTACACCTTC. This codes for CASSLIGAGLYGYTF. The entire variable domain, with the rest obtained from reference TRBV5-4 and TRBJ1-2, is as follows: ETGVTQSPTHLIKTRGQQVTLRCSSQSGHNTVSWYQQALGQGPQFIFQYYREEENGRGNFPPRFSGLQFPNYSSELNVNALELDDSALYLCASSLIGAGLYGYTFGSGTRLTVV.

The chain uses TRBV27 and TRBJ2-7; D is perhaps TRBD2 (7 bases). Trimming removed 2 bases from V and 5 bases from J, with 13 bases in between. Germline CDR1 is MNHEY and CDR2 is SMNVEV (reference sequence). This CDR3 spans 14 amino acids. The CDR3 loop reads CASSLRGAGDEQYF. For the CDR3, the DNA is TGTGCCAGCAGTTTACGGGGGGCGGGGGACGAGCAGTACTTC.

The chain employs TRBV27 and TRBJ1-2; TRBD1 is a possible D gene (6 bases). V was pared by 6 bases and J by 3 bases, with 11 bases between. Germline values: CDR1 MNHEY, CDR2 SMNVEV (reference sequence). The CDR3 sequence is 13 residues long. CDR3 sequence: CASRGGMDYGYTF. The CDR3 nucleotides read TGTGCCAGCAGAGGGGGAATGGACTATGGCTACACCTTC.

The rearrangement uses TRBV5-1 and TRBJ2-7; 8 nucleotides align to TRBD1. The CDR3 has 15 residues. Trimming removed 4 bases from V and 5 bases from J; junction bases left unmatched: 11. Germline CDR1 reads SGHRS; CDR2 reads YFSETQ. DNA for the CDR3: TGCGCCAGCAGCCCCCGTGGACAGGGATTCGACGAGCAGTACTTC. This gives the protein CASSPRGQGFDEQYF.

The J gene is TRBJ2-7, the V gene TRBV9; 7 bases are a match to TRBD1. J gave up 1 base and V 2 bases, and 3 bases lay outside the gene matches. Looked up from germline, CDR1 is SGDLS and CDR2 is YYNGEE. The CDR3 length is 14 residues. The chain's CDR3 is CASSVYRGSYEQYF. DNA for the CDR3: TGTGCCAGCAGCGTTTACAGGGGTTCCTACGAGCAGTACTTC.

The rearrangement links TRBV5-1 to TRBJ2-5, with D uncertain. This CDR3 is built from 12 residues. The V end was cut by 5 bases, the J end by 0 bases, with 5 bases between. CDR1 is SGHRS and CDR2 is YFSETQ in the germline V gene. The CDR3 protein is CASRQNQETQYF. DNA for the CDR3: TGCGCCAGCAGACAGAACCAAGAGACCCAGTACTTC.

The chain combines TRBV7-9 with TRBJ1-1; D unresolved. V lost 6 bases and J 6 bases, leaving 17 bases between the germline ends. The CDR3 is 14 residues long. Germline CDR1 SEHNR, CDR2 FQNEAQ (reference sequence). This chain's CDR3 is CASRSNREGPEAFF. The CDR3 bases are TGTGCCAGCAGATCTAATCGGGAAGGCCCTGAAGCTTTCTTT.

V usage is TRBV14 and J usage is TRBJ1-2, with 7 nucleotides matching TRBD1. CDR1 is SGHDN and CDR2 is FVKESK in the germline V gene. This CDR3 is built from 14 residues. V was clipped by 4 bases and J by 13 bases; unmatched bases: 15. The CDR3 nucleotides are TGTGCCAGCAGCCTACAGGGGCCGCCCTTAGCCCCCACCTTC. Its protein is CASSLQGPPLAPTF.

This chain uses TRBV7-9 with TRBJ1-2; tentative D call: TRBD1 (6 bases). Germline assignment: CDR1 SEHNR and CDR2 FQNEAQ (reference sequence). Trimming stripped 3 bases from V and 4 bases from J, with 18 bases between. CDR3 length equals 16 residues. DNA of the CDR3: TGTGCCAGCAGCTTCAGGGGCGAAGCTCCTGGCTATGGCTACACCTTC. It translates to CASSFRGEAPGYGYTF.

The chain combines TRBV15 with TRBJ2-3, with D unclear. Germline loops: CDR1 LNHNV, CDR2 YYDKDF (reference sequence). The CDR3 covers 13 residues. Deletions cut 2 bases from V and 3 bases from J, with 6 bases between. CDR3 DNA: TGTGCCACCAGCAGACTAGTTACAGATACGCAGTATTTT. As protein: CATSRLVTDTQYF.

The chain joins TRBV30 to TRBJ1-5; tentative D call: TRBD1 (5 bases). Germline V CDR1 and CDR2: GTSNPN, SVGIG (reference sequence). This CDR3 is 15 amino acids long. V shed 0 bases and J shed 0 bases, with 9 bases lying between them. The CDR3 reads CAWSVRGFSNQPQHF. The CDR3 DNA is TGTGCCTGGAGTGTACGGGGGTTTAGCAATCAGCCCCAGCATTTT. Variable domain in full (rest from reference TRBV30 and TRBJ1-5): SQTIHQWPATLVQPVGSPLSLECTVEGTSNPNLYWYRQAAGRGLQLLFYSVGIGQISSEVPQNLSASRPQDRQFILSSKKLLLSDSGFYLCAWSVRGFSNQPQHFGDGTRLSIL.

This clone was counted a single time. The chain couples TRBV7-2 to TRBJ1-1; 8 bases are shared with TRBD1. Germline CDR1 and CDR2: SGHTA and FQGNSA. The CDR3 has 15 amino acids. V trimming: 5 bases; J trimming: 0 bases; junction bases outside the gene matches: 5. In DNA, the CDR3 is TGTGCCAGCAGCGTAACAGGGGGATTGAACACTGAAGCTTTCTTT. Residues: CASSVTGGLNTEAFF.

The rearrangement uses TRBV7-2 and TRBJ1-1, with no clear D. CDR3 length: 13 amino acids. Germline lookup yields CDR1 SGHTA and CDR2 FQGNSA. The germline V and J ends were trimmed by 1 base and 5 bases, with 8 bases remaining between them. CDR3 DNA sequence: TGTGCCAGCAGCTTAGGCTATAAGACTGAAGCTTTCTTT. It translates to CASSLGYKTEAFF.

The V and J genes are TRBV2 and TRBJ1-4; 9 bases line up with TRBD1. The CDR3 loop spans 14 amino acids. Per germline, CDR1 SNHLY and CDR2 FYNNEI. V shed 7 bases, J shed 8 bases, and the junction held 8 bases outside the gene matches. The CDR3 loop reads CASNPTGGREKLFF. CDR3 nucleotide sequence: TGTGCCAGCAATCCTACAGGGGGCCGGGAAAAACTGTTTTTT.